The entry below gives a single TCR beta chain sequence along with its context. Germline-derived CDR1 and CDR2 are SEHNR and FQNEAQ (reference sequence). CDR3 length equals 15 residues. V was clipped by 1 base and J by 5 bases, with 11 bases between them. Profiled with immunoSEQ multiplex PCR; TCRdb holds only in-frame clones, not every one. The sample lists 300,000 or so clones; almost 90% were seen once. The data stem from a study of blood T cell repertoires in COVID-19. The sequenced material came from peripheral blood. The rearrangement joins TRBV7-9 to TRBJ1-4; a possible D gene is TRBD1 (6 bases). The TCR originated in a woman aged 25 to 39 with COVID-19, enrolled during active disease. The CDR3 nucleotides read TGTGCCAGCAGCTTAGGGTACAGGGAAAATGAAAAACTGTTTTTT. This translates into CASSLGYRENEKLFF.